The TCR beta chain under discussion was sequenced for a study of T cells in Graves' hyperthyroidism and ophthalmopathy (dated by TCRdb to the late 2010s). Background for the entire study: Peripheral blood samples were taken at the time of initial diagnosis, prior to any treatment. Whether ophthalmopathy could be predicted prospectively was tested in an independent validation cohort made up of under 20 hyperthyroidism patients plus 17 patients who later progressed to ophthalmopathy. To identify TCR V-J signatures that set the groups apart, the researchers used a discovery cohort of about a hundred patients, made up of some 41 with Graves' ophthalmopathy and 55 to 65 with stable Graves' hyperthyroidism. For training and testing, the approximately 92 patients in the discovery cohort were randomly divided in a 7:3 ratio. After sampling, hyperthyroidism patients received methimazole starting at 30 mg daily, and ophthalmopathy patients received high-dose intravenous methylprednisolone. In roughly six Graves' hyperthyroidism patients, the study also compared T-cell repertoires from thyroid tissue with T-cell repertoires from blood. According to the paper, TCR Vbeta CDR3 sequencing was carried out on approximately 140 peripheral blood samples, which came from under 50 ophthalmopathy, approximately 72 hyperthyroidism and roughly 17 progressor patients. The paper as a whole reports these results and caveats: No statistical method was used to fix the sample size in advance, and group allocation was not hidden from the investigators. In validation, progression to ophthalmopathy was predicted by the model with around 70% sensitivity and 72.22% specificity, a median of 6.5 months before onset. A model built on a 13 V-J signature distinguished ophthalmopathy from stable hyperthyroidism, reaching approximately 89% sensitivity and 81.08% specificity in cross-validation and 80%/75% in testing. Blood samples also contained most of the expanded thyroid clonotypes (frequency above 0.001), which suggests that blood repertoires may reflect thyroid immune responses.

The TCR beta CDR3 regions were amplified from RNA transcripts. The first round of RT-PCR for the TCR CDR3 was performed with the HTBI primer set and the Qiagen OneStep RT-PCR kit. The libraries were constructed in a second round of multiplex PCR and then size-selected and purified. Libraries were sequenced paired-end with 100 bp reads on an Illumina HiSeq2000. For the original study's pipeline: SOAPnuke was used to process the raw data, removing reads that contained adapters or uncalled bases, had a mean Phred below 15, or lacked an exact match to the constant primer or identifier. High-quality paired reads were merged with COPE v1.2.5, and unique nucleotide sequences were defined as clonotypes. MiTCR v1.1 was used to align the clonotypes against IMGT TRBV, TRBD and TRBJ reference segments. Analysis was restricted to V-J combinations with a frequency above 0.0001, which covered roughly 99% of repertoires. The TCS score was defined as the ratio of F50 (clonal expansion) to E x V (chaos), calculated using BLOSUM62-based TCRdist between CDR3 peptides within each V-J. Welch's t-statistics and random forest reduced approximately 520 V-J features to 13, which were used in a naive Bayes classifier (R e1071). TCRdb reworked the public reads: Q25 trimming with fastp, MiXCR clone assembly, productive beta chains retained. Records with the same CDR3 protein are collapsed into one entry carrying the most frequent genes and DNA. The V and J calls come from TCRdb's annotation, not from the publication. This sample gives 460,000 or so distinct CDR3 sequences in total; under 15% of them show up just once. The leading ten clones occupy around a sixth of the sample.

This clonotype has ten or more counts. No antigen is known for it. No base qualities exist here, and no much larger clone lies one base off it. The CDR3 numbers 14 residues from cysteine through phenylalanine. Kept here is only the CDR3 DNA, which spans 42 bases and is read in frame from base 1. Here V drops 4 bases and J drops 9 bases, and the junction holds 5 bases not matched to any gene. CDR1 and CDR2 (MNHNS, SASEGT) derive from the germline V gene. Graves' hyperthyroidism was defined as stable when no progression to ophthalmopathy occurred over 18 months of follow-up. Hyperthyroidism patients were newly diagnosed, had a disease duration of under 2 months, and were aged 18 to 65 years. Patients with uncontrolled infections, other autoimmune diseases, pregnancy or lactation were excluded. Diagnoses were established on the basis of clinical symptoms, serum thyroxine and TRAb, thyroid ultrasound, and orbital computed tomography. PBMCs were isolated from roughly 10 ml of fresh peripheral blood by Ficoll-Paque density gradient centrifugation. Total RNA was extracted with Trizol reagent, and quality was checked on an Agilent 2100 Bioanalyzer.

The rearranged chain carries TRBV6-1 and TRBJ2-1; 11 bases in between match TRBD2. The sequence derives from a woman aged 18 to 35 with Graves' hyperthyroidism. Input material: blood. The DNA sequence follows: TGTGCCAGCAGTGTAGCGGGAGGGCCGGGTGAGCAGTTCTTC. This yields the protein CASSVAGGPGEQFF.